This TCR beta chain was sequenced during a study of T cells after somatic rescue of genetic block. Germline CDR1 is MDHEN and CDR2 is SYDVKM. The length of the CDR3 is 15 residues. Trimming took 3 bases from V and 8 from J, leaving 16 bases between them. Some clones are missing from TCRdb's copy, which holds only in-frame ones; the method was immunoSEQ multiplex PCR. The sample shows tens of thousands of clones, under 95% of them seen only once. The sample comprised peripheral blood mononuclear cells (PBMCs). This sequence was found in a man aged 40-49 years. The V and J genes are TRBV28 and TRBJ2-2; D gene uncertain. The DNA for the CDR3 is TGTGCCAGCAGTTTTTCGTCGGGCCTAAGTGGGGAGCTGTTTTTT. It translates to CASSFSSGLSGELFF.